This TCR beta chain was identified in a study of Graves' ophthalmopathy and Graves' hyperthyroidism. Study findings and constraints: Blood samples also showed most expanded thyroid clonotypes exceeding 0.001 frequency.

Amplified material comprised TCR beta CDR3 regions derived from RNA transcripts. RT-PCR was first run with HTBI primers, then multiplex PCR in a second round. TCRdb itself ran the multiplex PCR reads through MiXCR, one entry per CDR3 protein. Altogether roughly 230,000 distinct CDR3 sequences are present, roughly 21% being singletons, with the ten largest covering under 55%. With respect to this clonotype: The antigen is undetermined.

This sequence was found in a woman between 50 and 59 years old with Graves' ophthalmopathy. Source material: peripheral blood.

The CDR3 DNA reads TGTGCCAGCAGTTACTCGGCAACGGGGGCGGACATTCAGTACTTC. Amino acids: CASSYSATGADIQYF. V gene TRBV6-5 combines with J gene TRBJ2-4, with D perhaps matching TRBD1 or TRBD2 (6 bases each). Germline V lookup: CDR1 MNHEY, CDR2 SVGAGI. The CDR3 is made up of 15 amino acids. Trimming took 0 bases from V and 8 from J, leaving 14 bases between them.